The sequence of this T cell receptor beta chain was determined in a study of CD8 T cells in Susac syndrome. Reverse transcription of about 0.5 to 1 ug RNA used random hexamers. The CDR3 of TCR beta was amplified by immunoSEQ multiplex PCR across 54 Vbeta and 13 Jbeta. Using its own MiXCR run on the immunoSEQ multiplex PCR reads, TCRdb lists one record per CDR3 protein. The sample consists of around 230,000 distinct CDR3 sequences, 90% to 97% of them appearing once. The specimen was CD4+ T cells from PBMCs. The clonotype was recovered from a human donor with Susac syndrome.

This CDR3 is CSARDGRARDNEQFF. DNA for the CDR3: TGCAGTGCTAGAGACGGACGCGCGAGGGACAATGAGCAGTTCTTC. The chain employs TRBV20-1 and TRBJ2-1; a possible D gene is TRBD2 (5 bases). Deletions cut 0 bases from V and 5 bases from J, with 14 bases between. The germline V gene encodes CDR1 DFQATT and CDR2 SNEGSKA (reference sequence). The CDR3 has 15 residues.